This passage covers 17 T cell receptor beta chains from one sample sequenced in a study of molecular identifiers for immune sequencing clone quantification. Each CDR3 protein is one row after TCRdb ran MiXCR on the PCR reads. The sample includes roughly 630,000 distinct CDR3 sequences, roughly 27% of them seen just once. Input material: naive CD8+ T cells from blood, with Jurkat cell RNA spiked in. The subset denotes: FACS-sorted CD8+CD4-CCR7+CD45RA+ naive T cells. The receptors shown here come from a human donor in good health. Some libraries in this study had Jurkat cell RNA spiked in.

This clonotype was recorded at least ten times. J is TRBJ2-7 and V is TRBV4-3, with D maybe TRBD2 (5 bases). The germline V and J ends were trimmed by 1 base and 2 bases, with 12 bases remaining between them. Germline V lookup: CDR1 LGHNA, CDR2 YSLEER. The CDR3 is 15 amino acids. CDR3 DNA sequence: TGCGCCAGCAGCCAAGGTTGGGGAGTGGCCTACGAGCAGTACTTC. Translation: CASSQGWGVAYEQYF.

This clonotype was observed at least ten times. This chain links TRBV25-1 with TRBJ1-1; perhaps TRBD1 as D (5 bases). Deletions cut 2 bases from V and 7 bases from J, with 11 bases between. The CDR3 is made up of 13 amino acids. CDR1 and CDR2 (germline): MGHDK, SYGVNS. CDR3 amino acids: CASSEGGAVEAFF. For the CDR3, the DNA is TGTGCCAGCAGTGAAGGGGGAGCGGTTGAAGCTTTCTTT.

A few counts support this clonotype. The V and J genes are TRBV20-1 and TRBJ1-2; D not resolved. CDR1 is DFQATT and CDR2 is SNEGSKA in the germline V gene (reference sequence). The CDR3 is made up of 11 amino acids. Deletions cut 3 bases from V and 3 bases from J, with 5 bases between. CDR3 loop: CSARSDYGYTF. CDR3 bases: TGCAGTGCTAGGTCCGACTATGGCTACACCTTC.

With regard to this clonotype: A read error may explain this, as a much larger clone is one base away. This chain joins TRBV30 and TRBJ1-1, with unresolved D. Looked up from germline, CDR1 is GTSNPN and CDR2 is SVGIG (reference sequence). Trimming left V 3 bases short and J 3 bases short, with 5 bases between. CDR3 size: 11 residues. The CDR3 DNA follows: TGTGCCTGGAGGCTGGACACTGAAGCTTTCTTT. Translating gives CAWRLDTEAFF.

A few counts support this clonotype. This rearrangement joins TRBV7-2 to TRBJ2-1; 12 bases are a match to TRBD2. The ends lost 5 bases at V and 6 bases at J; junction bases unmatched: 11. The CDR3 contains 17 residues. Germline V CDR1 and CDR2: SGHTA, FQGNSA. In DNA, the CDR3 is TGTGCCAGCAGCCCCCGACTAGCGGGAGCAGTCTTCAATGAGCAGTTCTTC. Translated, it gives CASSPRLAGAVFNEQFF.

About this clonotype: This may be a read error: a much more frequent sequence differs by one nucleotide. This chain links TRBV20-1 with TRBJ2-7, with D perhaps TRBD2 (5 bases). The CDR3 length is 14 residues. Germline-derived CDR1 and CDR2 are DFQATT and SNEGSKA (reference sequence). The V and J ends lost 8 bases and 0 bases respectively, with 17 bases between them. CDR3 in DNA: TGCAGTCGAGCCGTGAGGGAGCGCTCCTACGAGCAGTACTTC. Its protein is CSRAVRERSYEQYF.

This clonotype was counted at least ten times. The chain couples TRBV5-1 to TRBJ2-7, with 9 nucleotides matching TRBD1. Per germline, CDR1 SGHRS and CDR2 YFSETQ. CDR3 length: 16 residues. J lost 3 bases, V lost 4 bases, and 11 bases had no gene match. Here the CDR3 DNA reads TGCGCCAGCAGCCCCGGACAGGGGATCCTTCACTACGAGCAGTACTTC. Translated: CASSPGQGILHYEQYF.

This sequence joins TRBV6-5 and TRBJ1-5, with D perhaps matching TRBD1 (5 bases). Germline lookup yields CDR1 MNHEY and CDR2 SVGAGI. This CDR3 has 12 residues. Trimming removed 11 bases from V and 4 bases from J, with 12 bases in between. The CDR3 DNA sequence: TGTGCCCCGAGTTGGGGGAATCAGCCCCAGCATTTT. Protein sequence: CAPSWGNQPQHF.

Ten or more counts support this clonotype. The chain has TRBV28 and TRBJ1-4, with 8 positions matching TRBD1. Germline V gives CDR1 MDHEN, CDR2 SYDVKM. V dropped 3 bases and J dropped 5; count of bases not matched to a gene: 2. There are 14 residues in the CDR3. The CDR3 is CASSFRTGNEKLFF. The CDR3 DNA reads TGTGCCAGCAGTTTTAGGACAGGGAATGAAAAACTGTTTTTT.

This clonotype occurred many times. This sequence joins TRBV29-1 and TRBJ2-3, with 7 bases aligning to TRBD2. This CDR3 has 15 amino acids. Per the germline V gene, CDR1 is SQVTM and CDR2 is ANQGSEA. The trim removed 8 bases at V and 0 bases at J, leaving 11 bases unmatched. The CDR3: CSINPSGRSTDTQYF. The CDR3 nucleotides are TGCAGCATTAACCCTAGCGGCAGAAGCACAGATACGCAGTATTTT.

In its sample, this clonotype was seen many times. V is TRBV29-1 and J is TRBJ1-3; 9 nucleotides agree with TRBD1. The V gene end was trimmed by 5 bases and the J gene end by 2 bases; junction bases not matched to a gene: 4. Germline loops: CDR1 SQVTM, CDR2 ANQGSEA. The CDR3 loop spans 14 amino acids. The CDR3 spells CSVTGTGPGNTIYF. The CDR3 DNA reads TGCAGCGTTACCGGGACAGGGCCTGGAAACACCATATATTTT. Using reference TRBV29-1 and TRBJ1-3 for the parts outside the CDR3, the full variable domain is SAVISQKPSRDICQRGTSLTIQCQVDSQVTMMFWYRQQPGQSLTLIATANQGSEATYESGFVIDKFPISRPNLTFSTLTVSNMSPEDSSIYLCSVTGTGPGNTIYFGEGSWLTVV.

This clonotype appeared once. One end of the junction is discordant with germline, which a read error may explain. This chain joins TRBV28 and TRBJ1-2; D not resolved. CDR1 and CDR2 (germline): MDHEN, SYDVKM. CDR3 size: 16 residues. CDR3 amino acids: CANSPIPVGANYGYTF. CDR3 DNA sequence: TGTGCCAACAGTCCCATTCCCGTCGGGGCTAACTATGGCTACACCTTC.

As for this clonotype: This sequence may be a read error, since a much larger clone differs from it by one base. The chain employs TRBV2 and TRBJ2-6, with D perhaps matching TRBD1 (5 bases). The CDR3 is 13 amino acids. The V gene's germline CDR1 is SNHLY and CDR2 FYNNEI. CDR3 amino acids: CATARSGANVLPF. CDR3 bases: TGTGCCACCGCCCGCTCTGGGGCCAACGTCCTGCCTTTC.

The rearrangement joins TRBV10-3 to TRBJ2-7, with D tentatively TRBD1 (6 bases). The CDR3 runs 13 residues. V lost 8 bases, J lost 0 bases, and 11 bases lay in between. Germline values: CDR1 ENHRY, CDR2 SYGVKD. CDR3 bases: TGTGCCATCCGGGCAGGGGACTCCTACGAGCAGTACTTC. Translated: CAIRAGDSYEQYF.

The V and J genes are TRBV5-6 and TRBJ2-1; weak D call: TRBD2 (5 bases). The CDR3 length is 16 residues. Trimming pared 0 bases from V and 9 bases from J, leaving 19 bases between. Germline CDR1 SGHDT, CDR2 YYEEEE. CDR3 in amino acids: CASSLVRSRERSEQFF. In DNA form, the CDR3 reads TGTGCCAGCAGCTTGGTCCGTAGTAGAGAGCGGAGTGAGCAGTTCTTC.

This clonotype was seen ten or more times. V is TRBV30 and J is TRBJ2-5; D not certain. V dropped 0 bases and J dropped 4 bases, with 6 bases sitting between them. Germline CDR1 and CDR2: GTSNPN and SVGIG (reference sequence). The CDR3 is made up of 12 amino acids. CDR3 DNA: TGTGCCTGGAGTGTGGGTGCAGAGACCCAGTACTTC. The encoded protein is CAWSVGAETQYF.

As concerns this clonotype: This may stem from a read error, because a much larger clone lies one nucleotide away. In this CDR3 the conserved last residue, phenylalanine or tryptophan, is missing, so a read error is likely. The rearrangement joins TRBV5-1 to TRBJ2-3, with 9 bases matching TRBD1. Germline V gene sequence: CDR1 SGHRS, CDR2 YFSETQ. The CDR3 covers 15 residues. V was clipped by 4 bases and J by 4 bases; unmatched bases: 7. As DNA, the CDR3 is TGCGCCAGCAGCCCGACGGACAGGGGTCCAGATACGCAGTATCTT. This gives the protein CASSPTDRGPDTQYL.